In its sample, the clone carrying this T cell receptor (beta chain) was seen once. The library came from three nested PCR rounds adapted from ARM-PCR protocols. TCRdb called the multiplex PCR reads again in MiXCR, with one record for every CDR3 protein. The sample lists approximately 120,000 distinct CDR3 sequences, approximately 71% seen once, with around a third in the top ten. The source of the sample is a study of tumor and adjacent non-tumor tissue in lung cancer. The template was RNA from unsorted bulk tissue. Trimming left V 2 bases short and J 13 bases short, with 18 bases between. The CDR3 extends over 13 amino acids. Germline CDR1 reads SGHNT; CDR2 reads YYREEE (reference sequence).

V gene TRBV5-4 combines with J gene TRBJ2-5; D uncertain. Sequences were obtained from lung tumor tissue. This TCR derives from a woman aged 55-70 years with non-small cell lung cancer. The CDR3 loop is CASSLTRQPALYF. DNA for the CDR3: TGTGCCAGCAGCTTAACCAGGCAGCCGGCCCTGTACTTC.